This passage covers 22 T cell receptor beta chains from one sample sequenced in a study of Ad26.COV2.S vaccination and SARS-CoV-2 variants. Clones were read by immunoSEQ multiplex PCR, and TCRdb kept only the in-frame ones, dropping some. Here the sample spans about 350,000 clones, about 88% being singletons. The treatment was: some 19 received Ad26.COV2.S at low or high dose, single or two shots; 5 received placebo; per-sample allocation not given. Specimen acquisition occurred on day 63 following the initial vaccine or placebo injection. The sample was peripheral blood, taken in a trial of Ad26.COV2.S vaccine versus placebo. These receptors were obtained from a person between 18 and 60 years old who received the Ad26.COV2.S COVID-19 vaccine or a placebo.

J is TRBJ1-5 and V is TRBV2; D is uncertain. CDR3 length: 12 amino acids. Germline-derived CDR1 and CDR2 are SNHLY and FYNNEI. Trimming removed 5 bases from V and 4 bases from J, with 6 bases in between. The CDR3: CASSLGNQPQHF. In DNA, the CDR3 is TGTGCCAGCAGTTTGGGGAATCAGCCCCAGCATTTT.

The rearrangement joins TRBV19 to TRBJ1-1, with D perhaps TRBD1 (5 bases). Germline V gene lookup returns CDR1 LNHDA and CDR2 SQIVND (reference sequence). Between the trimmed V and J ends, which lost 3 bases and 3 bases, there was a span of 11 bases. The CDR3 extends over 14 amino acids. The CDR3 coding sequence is TGTGCCAGTAGTATTCAAAGGGGATACACTGAAGCTTTCTTT. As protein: CASSIQRGYTEAFF.

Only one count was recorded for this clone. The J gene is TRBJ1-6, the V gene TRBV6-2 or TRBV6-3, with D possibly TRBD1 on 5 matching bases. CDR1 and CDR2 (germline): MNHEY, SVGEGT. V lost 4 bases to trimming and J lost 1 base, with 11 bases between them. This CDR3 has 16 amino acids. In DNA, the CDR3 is TGTGCCAGCAGTTCAACAGGATGGTCCTATAATTCACCCCTCCACTTT. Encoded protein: CASSSTGWSYNSPLHF.

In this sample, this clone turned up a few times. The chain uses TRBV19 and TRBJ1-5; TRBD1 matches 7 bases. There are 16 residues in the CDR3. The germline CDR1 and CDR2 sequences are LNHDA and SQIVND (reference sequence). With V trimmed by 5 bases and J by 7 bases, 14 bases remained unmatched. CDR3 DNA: TGTGCCAGTAGTCACAGGACAGGAGGGTCTGGACAGCCCCAGCATTTT. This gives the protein CASSHRTGGSGQPQHF. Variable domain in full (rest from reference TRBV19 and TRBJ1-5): DGGITQSPKYLFRKEGQNVTLSCEQNLNHDAMYWYRQDPGQGLRLIYYSQIVNDFQKGDIAEGYSVSREKKESFPLTVTSAQKNPTAFYLCASSHRTGGSGQPQHFGDGTRLSIL.

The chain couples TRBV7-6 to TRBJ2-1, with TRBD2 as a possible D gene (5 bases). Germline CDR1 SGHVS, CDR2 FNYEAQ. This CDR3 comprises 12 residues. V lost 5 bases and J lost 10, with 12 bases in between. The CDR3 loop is CASSVRGTEQFF. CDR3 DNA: TGTGCCAGCAGCGTACGGGGAACCGAGCAGTTCTTC. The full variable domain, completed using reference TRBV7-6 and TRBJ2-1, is GAGVSQSPRYKVTKRGQDVALRCDPISGHVSLYWYRQALGQGPEFLTYFNYEAQQDKSGLPNDRFSAERPEGSISTLTIQRTEQRDSAMYRCASSVRGTEQFFGPGTRLTVL.

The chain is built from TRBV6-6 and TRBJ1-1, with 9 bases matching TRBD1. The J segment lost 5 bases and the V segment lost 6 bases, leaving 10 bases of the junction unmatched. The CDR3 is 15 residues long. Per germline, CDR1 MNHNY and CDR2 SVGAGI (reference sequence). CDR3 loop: CASRKPTGGGTEAFF. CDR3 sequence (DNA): TGTGCCAGCAGGAAGCCGACAGGGGGTGGAACTGAAGCTTTCTTT.

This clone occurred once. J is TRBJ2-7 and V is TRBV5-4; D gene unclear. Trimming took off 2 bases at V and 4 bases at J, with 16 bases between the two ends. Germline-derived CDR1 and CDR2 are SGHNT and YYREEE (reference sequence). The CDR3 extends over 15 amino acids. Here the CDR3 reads CASSLGGRYEYEQYF. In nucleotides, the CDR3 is TGTGCCAGCAGCTTAGGTGGCAGATACGAATACGAGCAGTACTTC.

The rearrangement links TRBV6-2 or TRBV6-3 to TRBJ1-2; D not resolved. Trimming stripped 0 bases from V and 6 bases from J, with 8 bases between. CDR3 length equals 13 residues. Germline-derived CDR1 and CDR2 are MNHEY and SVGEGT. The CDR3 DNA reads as TGTGCCAGCAGTTACTCGGCGTTGAATGGCTACACCTTC. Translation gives CASSYSALNGYTF.

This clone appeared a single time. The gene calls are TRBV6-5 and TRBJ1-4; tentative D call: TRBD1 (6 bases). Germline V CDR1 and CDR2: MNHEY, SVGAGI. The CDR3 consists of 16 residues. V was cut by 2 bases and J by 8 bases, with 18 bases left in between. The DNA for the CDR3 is TGTGCCAGCAGTTACGAACTTAGGGGGGGTCAGGAAAAACTGTTTTTT. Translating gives CASSYELRGGQEKLFF.

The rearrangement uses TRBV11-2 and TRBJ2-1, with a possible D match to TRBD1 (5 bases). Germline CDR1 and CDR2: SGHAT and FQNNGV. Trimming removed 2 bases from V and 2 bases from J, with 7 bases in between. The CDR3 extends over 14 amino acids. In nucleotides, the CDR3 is TGTGCCAGCAGCTTAAGACAGACCTACAATGAGCAGTTCTTC. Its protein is CASSLRQTYNEQFF.

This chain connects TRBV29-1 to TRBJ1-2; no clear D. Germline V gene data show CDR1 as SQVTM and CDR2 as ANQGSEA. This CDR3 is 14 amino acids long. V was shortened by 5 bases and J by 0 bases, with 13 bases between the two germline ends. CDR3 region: CSVPVRGTNYGYTF. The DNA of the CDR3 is TGCAGCGTTCCTGTGCGGGGTACTAACTATGGCTACACCTTC. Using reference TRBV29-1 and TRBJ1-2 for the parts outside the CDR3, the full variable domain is SAVISQKPSRDICQRGTSLTIQCQVDSQVTMMFWYRQQPGQSLTLIATANQGSEATYESGFVIDKFPISRPNLTFSTLTVSNMSPEDSSIYLCSVPVRGTNYGYTFGSGTRLTVV.

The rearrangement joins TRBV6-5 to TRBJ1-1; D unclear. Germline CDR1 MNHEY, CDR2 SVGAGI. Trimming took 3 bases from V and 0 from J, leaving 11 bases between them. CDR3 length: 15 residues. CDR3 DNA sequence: TGTGCCAGCAGTTATCAGAGCTTGGTGAACACTGAAGCTTTCTTT. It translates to CASSYQSLVNTEAFF.

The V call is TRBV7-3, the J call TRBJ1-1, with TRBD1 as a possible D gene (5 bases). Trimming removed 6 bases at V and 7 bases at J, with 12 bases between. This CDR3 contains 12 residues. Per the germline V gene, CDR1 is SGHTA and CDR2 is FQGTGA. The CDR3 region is CASSNWGSEAFF. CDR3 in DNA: TGTGCCAGCAGTAATTGGGGGAGTGAAGCTTTCTTT.

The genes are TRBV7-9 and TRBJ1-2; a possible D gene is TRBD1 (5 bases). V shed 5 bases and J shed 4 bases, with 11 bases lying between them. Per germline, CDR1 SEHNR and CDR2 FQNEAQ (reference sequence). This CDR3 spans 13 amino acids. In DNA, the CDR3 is TGTGCCAGCAGCGCCGACAGTAGCTATGGCTACACCTTC. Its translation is CASSADSSYGYTF.

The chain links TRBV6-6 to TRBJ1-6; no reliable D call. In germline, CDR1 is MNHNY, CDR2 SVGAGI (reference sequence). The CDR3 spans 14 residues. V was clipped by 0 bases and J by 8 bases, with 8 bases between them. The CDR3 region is CASSYSSLDSPLHF. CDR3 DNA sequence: TGTGCCAGCAGTTACTCGAGTTTGGATTCACCCCTCCACTTT.

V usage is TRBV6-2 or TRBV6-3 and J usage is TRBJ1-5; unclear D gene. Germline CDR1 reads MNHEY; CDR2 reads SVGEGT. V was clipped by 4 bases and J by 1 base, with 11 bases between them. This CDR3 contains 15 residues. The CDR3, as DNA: TGTGCCAGCAGTTTAATGTCAGGCAGCAATCAGCCCCAGCATTTT. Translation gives CASSLMSGSNQPQHF.

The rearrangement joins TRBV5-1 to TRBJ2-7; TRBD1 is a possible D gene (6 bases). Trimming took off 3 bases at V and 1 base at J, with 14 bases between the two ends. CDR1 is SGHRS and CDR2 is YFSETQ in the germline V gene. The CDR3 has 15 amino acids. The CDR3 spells CASSYQAGDSYEQYF. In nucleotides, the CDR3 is TGCGCCAGCAGCTATCAGGCAGGGGATTCCTACGAGCAGTACTTC.

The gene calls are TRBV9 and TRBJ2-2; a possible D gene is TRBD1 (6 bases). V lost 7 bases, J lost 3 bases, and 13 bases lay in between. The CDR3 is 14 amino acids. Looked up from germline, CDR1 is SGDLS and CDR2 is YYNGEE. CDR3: CASRRQVDTGELFF. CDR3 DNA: TGTGCCAGCCGCCGACAGGTAGACACCGGGGAGCTGTTTTTT.

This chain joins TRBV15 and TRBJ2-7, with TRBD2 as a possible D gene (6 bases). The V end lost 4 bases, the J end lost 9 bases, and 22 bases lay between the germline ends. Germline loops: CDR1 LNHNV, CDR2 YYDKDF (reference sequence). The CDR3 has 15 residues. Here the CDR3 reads CATSMDYIGGVGQYF. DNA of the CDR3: TGTGCCACCAGCATGGACTATATTGGAGGAGTTGGGCAGTACTTC.

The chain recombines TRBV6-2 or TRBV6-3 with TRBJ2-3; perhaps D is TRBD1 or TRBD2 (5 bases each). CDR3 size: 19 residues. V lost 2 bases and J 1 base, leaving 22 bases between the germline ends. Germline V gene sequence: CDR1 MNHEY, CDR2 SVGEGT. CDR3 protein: CASSYSMLRDGYRTDTQYF. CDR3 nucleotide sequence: TGTGCCAGCAGTTACAGTATGCTTAGGGACGGCTACCGCACAGATACGCAGTATTTT.

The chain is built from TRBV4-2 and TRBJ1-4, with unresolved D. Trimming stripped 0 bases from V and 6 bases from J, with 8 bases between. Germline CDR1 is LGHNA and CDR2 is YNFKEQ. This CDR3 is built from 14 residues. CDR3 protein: CASSQDRSYEKLFF. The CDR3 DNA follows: TGTGCCAGCAGCCAAGATCGGAGTTATGAAAAACTGTTTTTT.

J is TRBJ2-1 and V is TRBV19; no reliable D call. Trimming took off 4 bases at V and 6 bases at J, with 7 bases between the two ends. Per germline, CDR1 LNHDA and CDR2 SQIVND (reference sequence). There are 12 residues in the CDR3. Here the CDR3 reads CASSRGFNEQFF. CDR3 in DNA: TGTGCCAGTAGTAGGGGATTCAATGAGCAGTTCTTC.